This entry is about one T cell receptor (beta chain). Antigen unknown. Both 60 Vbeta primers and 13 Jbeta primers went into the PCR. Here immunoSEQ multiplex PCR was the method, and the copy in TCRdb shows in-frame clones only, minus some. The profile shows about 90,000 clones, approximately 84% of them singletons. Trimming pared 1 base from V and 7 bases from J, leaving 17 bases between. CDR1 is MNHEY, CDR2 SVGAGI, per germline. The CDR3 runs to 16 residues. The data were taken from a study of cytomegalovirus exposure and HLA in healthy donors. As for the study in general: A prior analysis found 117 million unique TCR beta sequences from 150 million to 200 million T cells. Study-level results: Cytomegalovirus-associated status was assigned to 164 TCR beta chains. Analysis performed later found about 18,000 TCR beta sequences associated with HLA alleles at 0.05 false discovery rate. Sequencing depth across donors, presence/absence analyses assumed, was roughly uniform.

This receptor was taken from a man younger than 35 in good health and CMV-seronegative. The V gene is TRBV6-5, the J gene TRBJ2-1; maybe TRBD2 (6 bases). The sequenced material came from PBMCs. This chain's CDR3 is CASSYYASEAVNEQFF. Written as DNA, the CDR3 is TGTGCCAGCAGTTACTATGCTAGCGAAGCGGTGAATGAGCAGTTCTTC.